Below are 19 T cell receptor beta chains sequenced from a single sample in a study of cytomegalovirus exposure and HLA in healthy donors. Libraries were prepared by immunoSEQ multiplex PCR; TCRdb keeps only in-frame clonotypes and omits some of them. The data contain 200,000 to 250,000 clones, 80% to 90% of them singletons. Sequencing used PBMCs. The source is a man between 18 and 35 years old in good health and CMV-seronegative.

This clone was found a few times. The rearrangement joins TRBV4-1 to TRBJ1-5; possible D gene TRBD1, 6 bases. There are 14 residues in the CDR3. The germline V gene encodes CDR1 MGHRA and CDR2 YSYEKL. Trimming shortened V by 2 bases and J by 4 bases, and 9 bases separated the two germline ends. CDR3 in amino acids: CASSQSQGNQPQHF. The CDR3 DNA reads as TGCGCCAGCAGCCAATCACAGGGTAATCAGCCCCAGCATTTT.

The rearrangement joins TRBV18 to TRBJ1-6, with D maybe TRBD1 (5 bases). The germline CDR1 and CDR2 sequences are KGHSH and LQKENI. The CDR3 sequence is 13 residues long. The V end was cut by 4 bases, the J end by 7 bases, with 8 bases between. Written as DNA, the CDR3 is TGTGCCAGCTCACTCAGGGAAAATTCACCCCTCCACTTT. Its protein is CASSLRENSPLHF.

The chain is built from TRBV5-1 and TRBJ1-5; TRBD1 aligns across 9 bases. Germline-derived CDR1 and CDR2 are SGHRS and YFSETQ. The CDR3 is 15 residues long. The V gene end was trimmed by 0 bases and the J gene end by 5 bases; junction bases not matched to a gene: 3. Written as DNA, the CDR3 is TGCGCCAGCAGCTTGGATGGGACAGGGTATCAGCCCCAGCATTTT. As protein: CASSLDGTGYQPQHF. The full variable domain, with the rest looked up from reference TRBV5-1 and TRBJ1-5, is KAGVTQTPRYLIKTRGQQVTLSCSPISGHRSVSWYQQTPGQGLQFLFEYFSETQRNKGNFPGRFSGRQFSNSRSEMNVSTLELGDSALYLCASSLDGTGYQPQHFGDGTRLSIL.

The rearrangement links TRBV7-3 to TRBJ2-3; 8 bases match TRBD2. V was clipped by 3 bases and J by 4 bases; unmatched bases: 6. The CDR3 is 15 amino acids. Germline CDR1 reads SGHTA; CDR2 reads FQGTGA. Here the CDR3 reads CASSLMGREADTQYF. The DNA of the CDR3 is TGTGCCAGCAGCTTGATGGGGCGGGAGGCAGATACGCAGTATTTT.

The rearrangement links TRBV15 to TRBJ1-6; D is ambiguous. Germline values: CDR1 LNHNV, CDR2 YYDKDF (reference sequence). The CDR3 totals 12 residues. V was shortened by 0 bases and J by 11 bases, with 5 bases between the two germline ends. As DNA, the CDR3 is TGTGCCACCAGCAGAGATCACACACCCCTCCACTTT. Protein: CATSRDHTPLHF.

This rearrangement joins TRBV4-3 to TRBJ1-5; no definite D call. CDR1 LGHNA and CDR2 YSLEER come from the germline V gene. There are 15 residues in the CDR3. With 0 bases removed from V and 0 bases from J, the gap between germline ends came to 6 bases. The DNA of the CDR3 is TGCGCCAGCAGCCAAGAAGCTTATAGCAATCAGCCCCAGCATTTT. It specifies CASSQEAYSNQPQHF.

V and J are TRBV7-7 and TRBJ2-2; D possibly corresponds to TRBD2 (5 bases). This CDR3 contains 17 residues. V was clipped by 3 bases and J by 5 bases, with 19 bases between them. The germline CDR1 and CDR2 sequences are SSHAT and FNYEAQ (reference sequence). CDR3 in DNA: TGTGCCAGCAGCTTTTTACCGGGGAGCCGGCGGACCGGGGAGCTGTTTTTT. It encodes CASSFLPGSRRTGELFF.

The chain links TRBV13 to TRBJ2-3, with 8 bases that match TRBD2. The CDR3 runs 16 residues. The V and J ends lost 5 bases and 1 base, in that order; junction bases with no gene match: 8. CDR1 is PRHDT, CDR2 FYEKMQ, per germline (reference sequence). CDR3 nucleotide sequence: TGTGCCAGCAGCCCAGCGGGAGTTGGGGGCACAGATACGCAGTATTTT. This encodes CASSPAGVGGTDTQYF.

This chain connects TRBV29-1 to TRBJ2-3; TRBD2 agrees at 12 bases. After removal of 7 bases from V and 6 bases from J, the junction contained 11 bases not matched to a gene. The CDR3 runs to 15 residues. In germline, CDR1 is SQVTM, CDR2 ANQGSEA. This CDR3 is CSAFLAGGPGDTQYF. In DNA, the CDR3 is TGCAGCGCGTTCCTAGCGGGAGGGCCGGGGGATACGCAGTATTTT.

The J gene is TRBJ2-1, the V gene TRBV2, with 8 bases lining up with TRBD1. Germline CDR1 and CDR2: SNHLY and FYNNEI. There are 17 residues in the CDR3. Trimming cost V 2 bases and J 4 bases; bases outside gene matches: 10. The CDR3 DNA is TGTGCCAGCAGTGAATACGGGACAGGAAACCTTTACAATGAGCAGTTCTTC. Protein product: CASSEYGTGNLYNEQFF.

V and J are TRBV28 and TRBJ2-1, with TRBD2 identical over 10 bases. There are 15 residues in the CDR3. V shed 6 bases and J 6 bases; nucleotides not matched to a gene: 8. CDR1 and CDR2 (germline): MDHEN, SYDVKM. The CDR3 nucleotides are TGTGCCAGCAGAGGACAACTAGCGGGGACCAATGAGCAGTTCTTC. It encodes CASRGQLAGTNEQFF.

This clone appeared once. The chain has TRBV10-1 and TRBJ2-1, with D perhaps matching TRBD1 (5 bases). V lost 6 bases, J lost 4 bases, and 10 bases lay in between. The CDR3 covers 13 residues. The germline V gene has CDR1 WNHNN and CDR2 SYGVQD (reference sequence). CDR3 loop: CASSQGTYNEQFF. The DNA for the CDR3 is TGCGCCAGCAGCCAGGGAACTTACAATGAGCAGTTCTTC.

V gene TRBV6-1 combines with J gene TRBJ2-5; 7 nucleotides match TRBD1. Trimming at V came to 6 bases and at J to 2 bases, leaving 3 bases not matched to a gene. Germline V gene data show CDR1 as MNHNS and CDR2 as SASEGT. The CDR3 runs to 13 residues. This CDR3 is CASRQTGQETQYF. The CDR3 bases are TGTGCCAGCAGGCAGACAGGGCAAGAGACCCAGTACTTC.

This chain joins TRBV7-2 and TRBJ1-2, with a tentative D call TRBD1 (6 bases). Trimming took 4 bases from V and 1 from J, leaving 13 bases between them. CDR3 length: 15 residues. Germline values: CDR1 SGHTA, CDR2 FQGNSA. CDR3 nucleotide sequence: TGTGCCAGCAGCTCCTCGGACAGTCGTAACTATGGCTACACCTTC. Its translation is CASSSSDSRNYGYTF.

This clone is a singleton in its sample. V gene TRBV5-4 combines with J gene TRBJ2-1; 8 nucleotides match TRBD1. The ends lost 3 bases at V and 7 bases at J; junction bases unmatched: 9. Germline V CDR1 and CDR2: SGHNT, YYREEE (reference sequence). The CDR3 sequence is 15 residues long. CDR3 in amino acids: CASSSSTGGGNEQFF. The CDR3 DNA reads TGTGCCAGCAGCTCATCAACAGGGGGTGGTAATGAGCAGTTCTTC.

The chain has TRBV6-1 and TRBJ1-3; 8 positions match TRBD1. The V gene's germline CDR1 is MNHNS and CDR2 SASEGT. The J segment lost 1 base and the V segment lost 5 bases, leaving 1 base of the junction unmatched. The length of the CDR3 is 14 residues. CDR3: CASSTGGSGNTIYF. CDR3 coding DNA: TGTGCCAGCAGTACAGGGGGTTCTGGAAACACCATATATTTT.

This clone was detected only a few times. This chain connects TRBV7-9 to TRBJ2-7; D gene uncertain. Germline lookup yields CDR1 SEHNR and CDR2 FQNEAQ (reference sequence). CDR3 size: 13 residues. Trimming removed 1 base from V and 2 bases from J, with 6 bases in between. The CDR3, as DNA: TGTGCCAGCAGCTTAGTGCGAACCTACGAGCAGTACTTC. Translation gives CASSLVRTYEQYF.

The CDR3 reads CASRTGDTGELFF. CDR3 nucleotides: TGTGCCAGCAGGACAGGGGACACCGGGGAGCTGTTTTTT. The V gene is TRBV25-1, the J gene TRBJ2-2, with 8 nucleotides matching TRBD1. The V and J ends lost 6 bases and 3 bases, in that order; junction bases with no gene match: 0. The CDR3 extends over 13 amino acids. Germline loops: CDR1 MGHDK, CDR2 SYGVNS.

The J gene is TRBJ1-6, the V gene TRBV5-1; 7 bases line up with TRBD1. Germline V gives CDR1 SGHRS, CDR2 YFSETQ. CDR3 size: 17 residues. The trim removed 0 bases at V and 8 bases at J, leaving 11 bases unmatched. Here the CDR3 DNA reads TGCGCCAGCAGCTTGGTTTCGGTGCGGCAGGGGGATTCACCCCTCCACTTT. Its protein is CASSLVSVRQGDSPLHF.